These 19 T cell receptor beta chains share one sample of origin, sequenced in a study of vaccination and CD4 T cells after COVID-19. Their target antigens are unknown. Indicated treatment: approximately nine-day PBMC culture with coronavirus spike peptide pools or control peptides (ViraFEST assay). At the Johns Hopkins FTIC core, DNA taken from cultured CD4+ T cells was sequenced by way of the Oncomine TCR Beta short-read assay. Using its own MiXCR run on the PCR reads, TCRdb lists one record per CDR3 protein. This table has approximately 14,000 distinct CDR3 sequences, approximately 30% appearing once. The sample was cultured CD4+ T cells from blood. Receptor source: a human donor with COVID-19.

This clonotype was picked up a small number of times. The chain uses TRBV20-1 and TRBJ2-1, with D perhaps TRBD1 (5 bases). Trimming cost V 3 bases and J 13 bases, with 10 bases left between them. CDR1 is DFQATT, CDR2 SNEGSKA, per germline (reference sequence). The CDR3 runs to 10 residues. The CDR3 DNA is TGCAGTGCTAGTAGCCAGGGTCAGTTCTTC. Translated: CSASSQGQFF.

This chain uses TRBV5-1 with TRBJ2-1; 14 nucleotides match TRBD2. Looked up from germline, CDR1 is SGHRS and CDR2 is YFSETQ. The CDR3 runs to 15 residues. Germline trimming cut 4 bases from V and 4 bases from J; bases unmatched to any gene: 1. The CDR3 reads CASSRTSGGYNEQFF. In nucleotides, the CDR3 is TGCGCCAGCAGCCGGACTAGCGGGGGGTACAATGAGCAGTTCTTC. The full variable domain, rest sourced from reference TRBV5-1 and TRBJ2-1, is KAGVTQTPRYLIKTRGQQVTLSCSPISGHRSVSWYQQTPGQGLQFLFEYFSETQRNKGNFPGRFSGRQFSNSRSEMNVSTLELGDSALYLCASSRTSGGYNEQFFGPGTRLTVL.

The chain recombines TRBV6-5 with TRBJ1-1, with D possibly matching TRBD1 (5 bases). CDR1 is MNHEY and CDR2 is SVGAGI in the germline V gene. The CDR3 loop spans 13 amino acids. Trimming pared 2 bases from V and 10 bases from J, leaving 14 bases between. CDR3 residues: CASSYPGTRRAFF. CDR3 DNA: TGTGCCAGCAGTTACCCTGGGACTCGCCGAGCTTTCTTT.

The V and J genes are TRBV10-1 and TRBJ2-5; 7 bases are shared with TRBD1. Looked up from germline, CDR1 is WNHNN and CDR2 is SYGVQD (reference sequence). V dropped 8 bases and J dropped 2; count of bases not matched to a gene: 2. The CDR3 totals 12 residues. CDR3 sequence: CASSTGQETQYF. CDR3 nucleotides: TGCGCCAGCTCGACAGGGCAAGAGACCCAGTACTTC.

This clonotype was picked up a small number of times. The chain carries TRBV2 and TRBJ2-5; TRBD1 might be the D (6 bases). This CDR3 spans 16 amino acids. Germline CDR1 is SNHLY and CDR2 is FYNNEI. The germline V and J ends were trimmed by 6 bases and 5 bases, with 22 bases remaining between them. The CDR3 coding sequence is TGTGCCAGCAGCCTACGGCGGCAGGGGTTATGGGAGACCCAGTACTTC. Protein sequence: CASSLRRQGLWETQYF. The complete variable domain, with remaining parts taken from reference TRBV2 and TRBJ2-5, reads EPEVTQTPSHQVTQMGQEVILRCVPISNHLYFYWYRQILGQKVEFLVSFYNNEISEKSEIFDDQFSVERPDGSNFTLKIRSTKLEDSAMYFCASSLRRQGLWETQYFGPGTRLLVL.

The chain joins TRBV19 to TRBJ1-2; a possible D gene is TRBD1 (5 bases). The germline V gene has CDR1 LNHDA and CDR2 SQIVND (reference sequence). This CDR3 comprises 13 residues. Trimming cost V 3 bases and J 4 bases, with 9 bases left between them. CDR3 residues: CASSMRQTYGYTF. In nucleotides, the CDR3 is TGTGCCAGTAGTATGAGACAGACCTATGGCTACACCTTC. The full variable domain, rest sourced from reference TRBV19 and TRBJ1-2, is DGGITQSPKYLFRKEGQNVTLSCEQNLNHDAMYWYRQDPGQGLRLIYYSQIVNDFQKGDIAEGYSVSREKKESFPLTVTSAQKNPTAFYLCASSMRQTYGYTFGSGTRLTVV.

This clonotype was recorded once. Its ends do not fully match the called genes, so a read error is possible. The chain carries TRBV30 and TRBJ1-2, with D possibly TRBD1 on 5 matching bases. Germline V lookup: CDR1 GTSNPN, CDR2 SVGIG (reference sequence). There are 12 residues in the CDR3. The CDR3, as DNA: TGTGCCTGGAGTGTAGGTAGGGGCGGCTGCACCTTC. Its translation: CAWSVGRGGCTF. Full variable domain (rest looked up from reference TRBV30 and TRBJ1-2): SQTIHQWPATLVQPVGSPLSLECTVEGTSNPNLYWYRQAAGRGLQLLFYSVGIGQISSEVPQNLSASRPQDRQFILSSKKLLLSDSGFYLCAWSVGRGGCTFGSGTRLTVV.

V and J are TRBV11-2 and TRBJ1-6; 7 nucleotides align to TRBD1. The CDR3 is 13 amino acids. The ends lost 5 bases at V and 7 bases at J; junction bases unmatched: 2. Germline CDR1 and CDR2: SGHAT and FQNNGV. CDR3 sequence (DNA): TGTGCCAGCAGCCAGGACAGGAATTCACCCCTCCACTTT. Protein sequence: CASSQDRNSPLHF.

The chain couples TRBV25-1 to TRBJ1-1, with TRBD1 matching 10 bases. The CDR3 consists of 16 residues. With 4 bases clipped from V and 2 bases from J, the junction kept 7 bases outside the gene matches. Germline V gene data show CDR1 as MGHDK and CDR2 as SYGVNS. CDR3 in amino acids: CASSVWGTGVNTEAFF. The CDR3 coding sequence is TGTGCCAGCAGTGTCTGGGGGACAGGGGTCAACACTGAAGCTTTCTTT.

CDR3 sequence (DNA): TGTGCCAGCAGTGAAAGACCCACCCCCTACAATGAGCAGTTCTTC. This encodes CASSERPTPYNEQFF. The J gene is TRBJ2-1, the V gene TRBV6-1; no firm D call. The germline V and J ends were trimmed by 2 bases and 2 bases, with 10 bases remaining between them. The CDR3 has 15 amino acids. CDR1 is MNHNS, CDR2 SASEGT, per germline.

The table lists this clonotype with a count of one. The chain couples TRBV6-1 to TRBJ2-7; tentatively, D is TRBD1 (6 bases). Germline V gene data show CDR1 as MNHNS and CDR2 as SASEGT. CDR3 length equals 14 residues. V lost 5 bases to trimming and J lost 0 bases, with 11 bases between them. DNA of the CDR3: TGTGCCAGCAGTCCCGGGACAAGCTCCTACGAGCAGTACTTC. Amino acid sequence: CASSPGTSSYEQYF.

The genes are TRBV30 and TRBJ2-1, with 11 bases identical to TRBD2. Trimming took 0 bases from V and 5 from J; bases not matched to a gene: 3. CDR3 length: 15 residues. CDR1 is GTSNPN, CDR2 SVGIG, per germline (reference sequence). The CDR3 bases are TGTGCCTGGAGTGTCCTAGCGGGGGGCAACAATGAGCAGTTCTTC. It translates to CAWSVLAGGNNEQFF.

This clonotype occurred once. J is TRBJ2-1 and V is TRBV9, with D hard to call. The CDR3 has 14 amino acids. Trimming shortened V by 2 bases and J by 5 bases, and 11 bases separated the two germline ends. The germline V gene encodes CDR1 SGDLS and CDR2 YYNGEE. This CDR3 is CASSVSGRDNEQFF. CDR3 sequence (DNA): TGTGCCAGCAGCGTCTCAGGAAGGGACAATGAGCAGTTCTTC.

V usage is TRBV10-3 and J usage is TRBJ1-2, with a possible D match to TRBD1 (6 bases). The length of the CDR3 is 12 residues. The germline CDR1 and CDR2 sequences are ENHRY and SYGVKD. Deletions cut 7 bases from V and 7 bases from J, with 13 bases between. CDR3: CAITATGSGYTF. CDR3 bases: TGTGCCATCACAGCGACAGGTTCTGGCTACACCTTC.

This clonotype has a single count. This chain joins TRBV29-1 and TRBJ1-1; TRBD1 matches at 10 bases. In germline, CDR1 is SQVTM, CDR2 ANQGSEA. J was trimmed by 3 bases and V by 6 bases; bases with no gene match: 4. The CDR3 has 13 residues. In DNA, the CDR3 is TGCAGCGTCCGACAGGGGGCGGACACTGAAGCTTTCTTT. Translation gives CSVRQGADTEAFF.

The CDR3 spells CASSVRQGGSEQYF. The CDR3 nucleotides are TGTGCCAGCAGCGTACGACAGGGGGGCTCCGAGCAGTACTTC. The genes are TRBV9 and TRBJ2-7; 9 bases agree with TRBD1. CDR3 size: 14 residues. Germline-derived CDR1 and CDR2 are SGDLS and YYNGEE. V was clipped by 1 base and J by 6 bases; unmatched bases: 5.

Only a few counts were recorded for this clonotype. The chain recombines TRBV12-3 or TRBV12-4 with TRBJ2-7; possibly TRBD2 for D (6 bases). V was trimmed by 8 bases and J by 4 bases, leaving 15 bases between them. This CDR3 is built from 13 residues. CDR3 in DNA: TGTGCCAGCTCCACATTGGGGGGATACGAGCAGTACTTC. Residues: CASSTLGGYEQYF.

The chain combines TRBV9 with TRBJ2-2; TRBD1 or TRBD2 may be the D gene (5 bases each). The ends were cut back, 4 bases at V and 4 bases at J, with 8 bases in the middle. CDR3 length equals 13 residues. In germline, CDR1 is SGDLS, CDR2 YYNGEE. CDR3 DNA: TGTGCCAGCAGCCTTGGGGGCACCGGGGAGCTGTTTTTT. Protein: CASSLGGTGELFF.

The chain links TRBV20-1 to TRBJ2-7; TRBD1 might be the D (5 bases). Germline V CDR1 and CDR2: DFQATT, SNEGSKA (reference sequence). V was trimmed by 6 bases and J by 6 bases, leaving 18 bases between them. CDR3 size: 13 residues. DNA of the CDR3: TGCAGTGCAGCGACAGTGGGGTTTAGCGAGCAGTACTTC. Its translation: CSAATVGFSEQYF.